This passage covers 25 T cell receptor beta chains from one sample sequenced in a study of T-cell memory formation after mild COVID-19. Using its own MiXCR run on the 5' RACE reads, TCRdb lists one record per CDR3 protein. The sample lists under 300,000 distinct CDR3 sequences, approximately 9% seen once, with under 25% in the top ten. What was sequenced was PBMCs or a T cell subset sorted from them (not recorded which). The source of these receptors is a man aged 18 to 29 who had mild COVID-19 (a few samples of this study predate the infection). Cell type and time point are not known.

The chain couples TRBV7-3 to TRBJ2-7, with TRBD2 matching 13 bases. The CDR3 is 15 residues long. Per the germline V gene, CDR1 is SGHTA and CDR2 is FQGTGA. V dropped 3 bases and J dropped 8; count of bases not matched to a gene: 7. CDR3 loop: CASSLTGTSGEKQYF. The CDR3 DNA reads TGTGCCAGCAGCTTGACCGGGACTAGCGGGGAGAAGCAGTACTTC.

The chain recombines TRBV27 with TRBJ1-2; D is perhaps TRBD1 (6 bases). V lost 2 bases to trimming and J lost 4 bases, with 14 bases between them. The CDR3 totals 15 residues. Germline CDR1 reads MNHEY; CDR2 reads SMNVEV (reference sequence). The CDR3 sequence: CASSLGRTAFYGYTF. The CDR3 region has the DNA TGTGCCAGCAGTTTAGGTCGGACAGCCTTCTATGGCTACACCTTC.

The chain links TRBV3-1 to TRBJ1-5; D unclear. V gave up 1 base and J gave up 7 bases, with 14 bases separating them. The CDR3 spans 15 residues. Germline loops: CDR1 LGHDT, CDR2 YNNKEL (reference sequence). The CDR3 is CASSQGVEQRQPQHF. DNA for the CDR3: TGTGCCAGCAGCCAAGGAGTTGAACAAAGGCAGCCCCAGCATTTT.

The chain is built from TRBV20-1 and TRBJ1-1; D remains ambiguous. The germline V gene has CDR1 DFQATT and CDR2 SNEGSKA (reference sequence). The CDR3 length is 14 residues. The V gene lost 3 bases and the J gene lost 5 bases, with 16 bases spanning the gap. This CDR3 is CSASSLGGLTEAFF. Written as DNA, the CDR3 is TGCAGTGCTAGTAGCCTCGGAGGGCTAACTGAAGCTTTCTTT.

This clonotype was seen at least ten times. The genes are TRBV7-9 and TRBJ2-5; TRBD1 or TRBD2 may be the D gene (5 bases each). Looked up from germline, CDR1 is SEHNR and CDR2 is FQNEAQ (reference sequence). The CDR3 covers 16 residues. Trimming shortened V by 7 bases and J by 5 bases, and 23 bases separated the two germline ends. CDR3 nucleotides: TGTGCCAGCATGGAGCTGGGACCCCAAGAAGAGGAGACCCAGTACTTC. Protein sequence: CASMELGPQEEETQYF.

This clonotype showed up just once. CDR3 sequence (DNA): TGTGCCAGCAGCCCATCTTGGGGATACGAGCAGTACGTC. Translating it yields CASSPSWGYEQYV. The chain couples TRBV5-6 to TRBJ2-7; no clear D gene. The CDR3 has 13 residues. Germline values: CDR1 SGHDT, CDR2 YYEEEE. V lost 4 bases to trimming and J lost 4 bases, with 12 bases between them.

The sample holds a few counts of this clonotype. V is TRBV6-5 and J is TRBJ2-3, with 12 nucleotides matching TRBD2. J was trimmed by 4 bases and V by 6 bases; bases with no gene match: 8. The germline V gene has CDR1 MNHEY and CDR2 SVGAGI. This CDR3 region has 16 residues. The CDR3 loop is CASSQTSGGWADTQYF. The CDR3 region has the DNA TGTGCCAGCAGCCAAACTAGCGGGGGGTGGGCAGATACGCAGTATTTT.

This clonotype was seen a few times. This rearrangement joins TRBV6-6 to TRBJ2-6; D is unclear. The CDR3 has 13 amino acids. The germline V gene has CDR1 MNHNY and CDR2 SVGAGI (reference sequence). V lost 7 bases and J lost 2, with 6 bases in between. CDR3 sequence: CASTSTGANVLTF. The CDR3 bases are TGTGCCAGCACCTCGACTGGGGCCAACGTCCTGACTTTC.

The genes are TRBV6-1 and TRBJ1-2; 10 positions match TRBD1. V was pared by 6 bases and J by 4 bases, with 8 bases of the junction left unmatched. CDR1 and CDR2 (germline): MNHNS, SASEGT. This CDR3 is built from 15 residues. The CDR3 region is CASSKTGGAGYGYTF. CDR3 DNA: TGTGCCAGCAGCAAGACAGGGGGCGCCGGCTATGGCTACACCTTC.

This clonotype was observed a few times. The genes are TRBV7-9 and TRBJ1-2; no reliable D call. V lost 5 bases, J lost 0 bases, and 10 bases lay in between. This CDR3 has 14 amino acids. Germline CDR1 reads SEHNR; CDR2 reads FQNEAQ (reference sequence). The CDR3 is CASSPGVPNYGYTF. Written as DNA, the CDR3 is TGTGCCAGCAGCCCCGGGGTCCCTAACTATGGCTACACCTTC.

This clonotype was seen ten or more times. V usage is TRBV12-3 or TRBV12-4 and J usage is TRBJ1-1; the D gene is possibly TRBD1 (5 bases). The V end was cut by 7 bases, the J end by 2 bases, with 17 bases between. The CDR3 spans 15 residues. The CDR3 DNA is TGTGCCAGCAATTCGGCGTGGGGCCTCAACACTGAAGCTTTCTTT. Residues: CASNSAWGLNTEAFF.

This clonotype was seen more than once but under ten times. The chain carries TRBV5-1 and TRBJ2-1; 10 nucleotides line up with TRBD2. This CDR3 is built from 16 residues. The V segment lost 3 bases and the J segment 7 bases; nucleotides outside the gene matches: 10. Germline CDR1 and CDR2: SGHRS and YFSETQ. The CDR3 bases are TGCGCCAGCAGCTCCTTAGCGGGGGGAGGGTCGAATGAGCAGTTCTTC. Amino acid sequence: CASSSLAGGGSNEQFF.

This clonotype was seen more than once but under ten times. V usage is TRBV7-2 and J usage is TRBJ2-1; D assignment may be TRBD1 or TRBD2 (5 bases each). Germline V gene sequence: CDR1 SGHTA, CDR2 FQGNSA. The CDR3 covers 15 residues. V was trimmed by 5 bases and J by 0 bases, leaving 11 bases between them. The DNA for the CDR3 is TGTGCCAGCAGCCGGGACGGCAGCTCCTACAATGAGCAGTTCTTC. This codes for CASSRDGSSYNEQFF.

This clonotype was counted only a few times. This chain joins TRBV12-3 or TRBV12-4 and TRBJ1-1; TRBD1 aligns across 10 bases. V dropped 5 bases and J dropped 5; count of bases not matched to a gene: 5. The CDR3 is 14 amino acids. DNA for the CDR3: TGTGCCAGCAGTGGGACAGGGGTTGGGACTGAAGCTTTCTTT. It is translated as CASSGTGVGTEAFF.

This clonotype was seen more than once but under ten times. The chain recombines TRBV5-1 with TRBJ1-2; D possibly corresponds to TRBD1 (6 bases). V shed 0 bases and J shed 6 bases, with 18 bases lying between them. This CDR3 region has 16 residues. Germline loops: CDR1 SGHRS, CDR2 YFSETQ. CDR3 residues: CASSLEGGAGYHGYTF. Here the CDR3 DNA reads TGCGCCAGCAGCTTGGAGGGGGGTGCGGGCTATCATGGCTACACCTTC. Using reference TRBV5-1 and TRBJ1-2 for the parts outside the CDR3, the full variable domain is KAGVTQTPRYLIKTRGQQVTLSCSPISGHRSVSWYQQTPGQGLQFLFEYFSETQRNKGNFPGRFSGRQFSNSRSEMNVSTLELGDSALYLCASSLEGGAGYHGYTFGSGTRLTVV.

This clonotype was recorded at least ten times. V is TRBV7-2 and J is TRBJ2-2; D possibly corresponds to TRBD1 (6 bases). V gave up 5 bases and J gave up 5 bases, with 12 bases separating them. Germline V gene sequence: CDR1 SGHTA, CDR2 FQGNSA. The CDR3 consists of 14 residues. Written as DNA, the CDR3 is TGTGCCAGCAGCCAGTACAGGGTTACCGGGGAGCTGTTTTTT. Translated, it gives CASSQYRVTGELFF.

The chain is built from TRBV12-3 or TRBV12-4 and TRBJ1-2, with TRBD1 as a possible D gene (6 bases). The ends were cut back, 8 bases at V and 6 bases at J, with 19 bases in the middle. The CDR3 consists of 14 residues. CDR3 loop: CASGDRSTGNGYTF. DNA for the CDR3: TGTGCCAGCGGAGACCGCAGCACAGGGAATGGCTACACCTTC.

This clonotype was recorded many times. The V call is TRBV7-8, the J call TRBJ1-6; D is ambiguous. CDR1 is SGHVS and CDR2 is FQNEAQ in the germline V gene. The CDR3 spans 13 residues. V dropped 1 base and J dropped 6 bases, with 4 bases sitting between them. CDR3 region: CASSLDSNSPLHF. In DNA form, the CDR3 reads TGTGCCAGCAGCTTAGACAGTAATTCACCCCTCCACTTT.

At least ten counts were recorded for this clonotype. This chain joins TRBV2 and TRBJ2-1, with D unclear. This CDR3 is 15 amino acids long. Germline V gene lookup returns CDR1 SNHLY and CDR2 FYNNEI. V gave up 1 base and J gave up 8 bases, with 15 bases separating them. In nucleotides, the CDR3 is TGTGCCAGCAGTGAAGACTCCGAGCATGGCTATGAGCAGTTCTTC. Translation gives CASSEDSEHGYEQFF.

There are a few counts of this clonotype. The J gene is TRBJ2-5, the V gene TRBV5-1; possibly TRBD2 for D (6 bases). Germline V gives CDR1 SGHRS, CDR2 YFSETQ. Trimming took 3 bases from V and 1 from J, leaving 13 bases between them. The CDR3 length is 15 residues. The DNA for the CDR3 is TGCGCCAGCAGCTCTACACCCGGGAGCCAAGAGACCCAGTACTTC. As protein: CASSSTPGSQETQYF.

This clonotype was counted a few times. The genes are TRBV12-3 or TRBV12-4 and TRBJ1-5; 10 bases match TRBD1. The V segment lost 5 bases and the J segment 3 bases; nucleotides outside the gene matches: 4. The CDR3 covers 15 residues. The CDR3 DNA is TGTGCCAGCAGTCCCGGGACAGGGGACAATCAGCCCCAGCATTTT. Translating it yields CASSPGTGDNQPQHF.

This clonotype was counted ten times or more. The rearrangement uses TRBV29-1 and TRBJ1-3; no reliable D call. V lost 3 bases and J 0 bases, leaving 9 bases between the germline ends. This CDR3 region has 14 residues. CDR1 and CDR2 (germline): SQVTM, ANQGSEA. The CDR3 sequence: CSVETALSGNTIYF. The CDR3 DNA follows: TGCAGCGTTGAGACGGCACTCTCTGGAAACACCATATATTTT.

This clonotype appeared a few times. This chain connects TRBV7-6 to TRBJ1-5; no clear D. Germline V lookup: CDR1 SGHVS, CDR2 FNYEAQ. Trimming pared 3 bases from V and 6 bases from J, leaving 12 bases between. The CDR3 length is 14 residues. This chain's CDR3 is CASSFLGRGQPQHF. For the CDR3, the DNA is TGTGCCAGCAGCTTTTTAGGGAGAGGTCAGCCCCAGCATTTT.

The V call is TRBV4-1, the J call TRBJ2-2; maybe TRBD1 (5 bases). The CDR3 consists of 15 residues. CDR1 is MGHRA and CDR2 is YSYEKL in the germline V gene. The V end was cut by 4 bases, the J end by 2 bases, with 11 bases between. DNA for the CDR3: TGCGCCAGCAGCCGATCGCAGGGTAACACCGGGGAGCTGTTTTTT. Amino acid sequence: CASSRSQGNTGELFF.

This chain uses TRBV4-3 with TRBJ1-5; 8 bases match TRBD1. The germline V gene encodes CDR1 LGHNA and CDR2 YSLEER. The CDR3 runs to 17 residues. The V segment lost 0 bases and the J segment 5 bases; nucleotides outside the gene matches: 9. Here the CDR3 reads CASSQEIQGATDQPQHF. The CDR3 DNA is TGCGCCAGCAGCCAAGAGATTCAGGGGGCGACGGATCAGCCCCAGCATTTT.